This T cell receptor beta chain is from a study of cytomegalovirus exposure and HLA in healthy donors. From germline, CDR1 is MDHEN and CDR2 SYDVKM. The CDR3 extends over 12 amino acids. V gave up 5 bases and J gave up 11 bases; unmatched junction bases: 8. Assay: immunoSEQ multiplex PCR; the TCRdb copy retains only in-frame clones and omits some. Of about 110,000 clones in the sample, 85% to 90% were seen once. The sequencing input was PBMCs. The J gene is TRBJ1-1, the V gene TRBV28, with 7 bases aligning to TRBD1. The sequence came from a woman aged 18-35 years in good health and CMV-seropositive. The CDR3 loop is CASSLATGFAFF. CDR3 sequence (DNA): TGTGCCAGCAGTCTCGCGACAGGGTTTGCTTTCTTT.